A single sample gave rise to the 10 T cell receptor beta chains below, sequenced in a study of Ad26.COV2.S vaccination and SARS-CoV-2 variants. Method: immunoSEQ multiplex PCR; TCRdb's copy keeps in-frame clones and lacks some. The repertoire consists of 350,000 to 450,000 clones, with 90% to 95% occurring once and the leading ten covering about 3.9%. The input for sequencing was peripheral blood, taken after recovery from COVID-19. The receptors come from a human donor who had recovered from COVID-19.

The rearrangement joins TRBV21-1 to TRBJ2-2; the table's D call, TRBD2, was not checked against the DNA. TRBV21-1 represents a pseudogene. The CDR3 is 16 amino acids. The CDR3 nucleotides read TGTGCCAGCAGCGGGCGGAGGGTTTCGAACACCGGGGAGCTGTTTTTT. It encodes CASSGRRVSNTGELFF.

The chain couples TRBV27 to TRBJ2-3, with TRBD1 matching 8 bases. Germline CDR1 reads MNHEY; CDR2 reads SMNVEV (reference sequence). Trimming cost V 3 bases and J 0 bases; bases outside gene matches: 2. This CDR3 is 15 amino acids long. The CDR3 loop is CASSFRDRSTDTQYF. In DNA, the CDR3 is TGTGCCAGCAGTTTCCGGGACAGGAGCACAGATACGCAGTATTTT.

The J gene is TRBJ1-1, the V gene TRBV11-2; the D is unclear. Trimming removed 6 bases from V and 6 bases from J, with 11 bases in between. The CDR3 spans 12 residues. In germline, CDR1 is SGHAT, CDR2 FQNNGV. The CDR3 loop is CASSSFGAEAFF. CDR3 nucleotide sequence: TGTGCCAGCAGTTCATTCGGGGCTGAAGCTTTCTTT. The complete variable domain, with remaining parts taken from reference TRBV11-2 and TRBJ1-1, reads EAGVAQSPRYKIIEKRQSVAFWCNPISGHATLYWYQQILGQGPKLLIQFQNNGVVDDSQLPKDRFSAERLKGVDSTLKIQPAKLEDSAVYLCASSSFGAEAFFGQGTRLTVV.

This clone turned up a few times. The chain is built from TRBV2 and TRBJ2-7; 8 bases align to TRBD2. V lost 4 bases to trimming and J lost 6 bases; unmatched junction nucleotides: 5. The CDR3 is made up of 13 amino acids. The V gene's germline CDR1 is SNHLY and CDR2 FYNNEI. The CDR3 region is CASSGQRGTEQYF. The CDR3 coding sequence is TGTGCCAGCAGTGGCCAGCGGGGGACCGAGCAGTACTTC.

The chain joins TRBV6-6 to TRBJ1-5, with 7 positions matching TRBD1. CDR1 and CDR2 (germline): MNHNY, SVGAGI (reference sequence). Trimming at V came to 6 bases and at J to 2 bases, leaving 10 bases not matched to a gene. This CDR3 has 16 residues. The CDR3 protein is CASSDRESWGNQPQHF. CDR3 nucleotides: TGTGCCAGCAGCGACAGGGAATCATGGGGCAATCAGCCCCAGCATTTT.

This clone was observed once. The chain recombines TRBV7-2 with TRBJ1-2; TRBD1 might be the D (6 bases). V lost 5 bases and J 3 bases, leaving 13 bases between the germline ends. Germline V gene sequence: CDR1 SGHTA, CDR2 FQGNSA. CDR3 size: 14 residues. The CDR3 loop reads CASSAWTADYGYTF. CDR3 coding DNA: TGTGCCAGCAGCGCCTGGACAGCTGACTATGGCTACACCTTC.

J is TRBJ2-3 and V is TRBV15; tentative D call: TRBD1 (6 bases). V gave up 0 bases and J gave up 5 bases, with 12 bases separating them. CDR3 length: 15 amino acids. Per the germline V gene, CDR1 is LNHNV and CDR2 is YYDKDF (reference sequence). CDR3 nucleotides: TGTGCCACCAGCAGAGATCCAGGGGCTAAAGATACGCAGTATTTT. Translation: CATSRDPGAKDTQYF.

The chain is built from TRBV18 and TRBJ2-2; D gene unclear. Deletions cut 6 bases from V and 2 bases from J, with 4 bases between. There are 12 residues in the CDR3. CDR1 is KGHSH and CDR2 is LQKENI in the germline V gene. CDR3 DNA sequence: TGTGCCAGCTCGATTAACACCGGGGAGCTGTTTTTT. It translates to CASSINTGELFF.

CDR3 in amino acids: CATSSYPGQGALDTQYF. In nucleotides, the CDR3 is TGTGCCACCAGCTCTTACCCGGGACAGGGGGCTTTAGATACGCAGTATTTT. The chain links TRBV15 to TRBJ2-3; 12 positions match TRBD1. There are 17 residues in the CDR3. From germline, CDR1 is LNHNV and CDR2 YYDKDF (reference sequence). Trimming took 5 bases from V and 5 from J; bases not matched to a gene: 11.

V gene TRBV9 combines with J gene TRBJ2-7; 14 positions agree with TRBD2. Germline V lookup: CDR1 SGDLS, CDR2 YYNGEE. The CDR3 is made up of 15 amino acids. J was trimmed by 5 bases and V by 3 bases; bases with no gene match: 4. CDR3 in amino acids: CASSGGTSGGNEQYF. DNA of the CDR3: TGTGCCAGCAGCGGAGGGACTAGCGGGGGAAACGAGCAGTACTTC.